A single sample gave rise to the 20 T cell receptor beta chains below, sequenced in a study of shared clonotypes between healthy human individuals. Clones were read by immunoSEQ multiplex PCR, and TCRdb kept only the in-frame ones, dropping some. The profile shows 2,100,000 or so clones, nearly 97% of them singletons. The specimen was naive CD4+ T cells sorted from blood. Noted subset: CD45RA+ positively selected. The receptor set was obtained from a man between 18 and 29 years old in good health.

The chain is built from TRBV28 and TRBJ2-7; D unclear. The length of the CDR3 is 14 residues. V lost 8 bases and J lost 4, with 18 bases in between. CDR1 is MDHEN and CDR2 is SYDVKM in the germline V gene. The CDR3 DNA reads TGTGCCAGCGCCGTCCTGGCTCTAAATTACGAGCAGTACTTC. It is translated as CASAVLALNYEQYF. The full variable domain, completed using reference TRBV28 and TRBJ2-7, is DVKVTQSSRYLVKRTGEKVFLECVQDMDHENMFWYRQDPGLGLRLIYFSYDVKMKEKGDIPEGYSVSREKKERFSLILESASTNQTSMYLCASAVLALNYEQYFGPGTRLTVT.

The rearrangement links TRBV18 to TRBJ2-5; D not certain. CDR1 is KGHSH, CDR2 LQKENI, per germline. The CDR3 runs to 12 residues. V dropped 2 bases and J dropped 10 bases, with 11 bases sitting between them. In DNA, the CDR3 is TGTGCCAGCTCACCAGACACCAGAGGCCAGTACTTC. This encodes CASSPDTRGQYF.

This clone has a single count. The chain couples TRBV7-2 to TRBJ2-5; 8 bases fit TRBD2. The CDR3 is 13 residues long. V dropped 2 bases and J dropped 4; count of bases not matched to a gene: 0. Germline values: CDR1 SGHTA, CDR2 FQGNSA. For the CDR3, the DNA is TGTGCCAGCAGCTTAACTAGCGGAGAGACCCAGTACTTC. It yields the protein CASSLTSGETQYF.

The V gene is TRBV7-2, the J gene TRBJ2-7; 11 bases line up with TRBD2. V dropped 4 bases and J dropped 6; count of bases not matched to a gene: 11. This CDR3 contains 16 residues. Germline V gives CDR1 SGHTA, CDR2 FQGNSA. CDR3: CASSSSGTSGLFEQYF. For the CDR3, the DNA is TGTGCCAGCAGCTCAAGTGGGACTAGCGGCCTTTTCGAGCAGTACTTC.

The chain uses TRBV7-2 and TRBJ2-7; 7 nucleotides agree with TRBD2. The germline V gene encodes CDR1 SGHTA and CDR2 FQGNSA. Losses at the gene ends were 4 bases for V and 7 bases for J; bases not matched to a gene: 10. CDR3 size: 14 residues. The CDR3 coding sequence is TGTGCCAGCAGCTCCCGGACTGGGGAGGGAGAGCAGTACTTC. Translating it yields CASSSRTGEGEQYF. Drawing the rest from reference TRBV7-2 and TRBJ2-7, the complete variable domain is GAGVSQSPSNKVTEKGKDVELRCDPISGHTALYWYRQSLGQGLEFLIYFQGNSAPDKSGLPSDRFSAERTGGSVSTLTIQRTQQEDSAVYLCASSSRTGEGEQYFGPGTRLTVT.

The CDR3 is CASGLGTGFFSPLHF. The CDR3 region has the DNA TGTGCTAGTGGTTTGGGGACAGGATTCTTTTCACCCCTCCACTTT. V usage is TRBV12-5 and J usage is TRBJ1-6, with 7 bases identical to TRBD1. Looked up from germline, CDR1 is LGHNT and CDR2 is FRNRAP. CDR3 size: 15 residues. Trimming took 1 base from V and 9 from J; bases not matched to a gene: 6.

The chain couples TRBV6-1 to TRBJ2-3, with D unresolved. V shed 7 bases and J shed 0 bases, with 5 bases lying between them. This CDR3 has 12 residues. Germline CDR1 and CDR2: MNHNS and SASEGT. The CDR3 region has the DNA TGTGCCAGCATGTCTAGCACAGATACGCAGTATTTT. Translated: CASMSSTDTQYF.

This chain joins TRBV18 and TRBJ2-2; the D is unclear. Germline V gene lookup returns CDR1 KGHSH and CDR2 LQKENI. This CDR3 region has 17 residues. The V gene lost 5 bases and the J gene lost 2 bases, with 18 bases spanning the gap. The CDR3 bases are TGTGCCAGCTCATCGACATCCAGTGGGCTTAACACCGGGGAGCTGTTTTTT. Its translation: CASSSTSSGLNTGELFF. The complete variable domain, with remaining parts taken from reference TRBV18 and TRBJ2-2, reads NAGVMQNPRHLVRRRGQEARLRCSPMKGHSHVYWYRQLPEEGLKFMVYLQKENIIDESGMPKERFSAEFPKEGPSILRIQQVVRGDSAAYFCASSSTSSGLNTGELFFGEGSRLTVL.

The chain employs TRBV10-3 and TRBJ1-5; 11 nucleotides match TRBD1. The CDR3 extends over 16 amino acids. V lost 2 bases, J lost 7 bases, and 7 bases stayed unmatched. Per the germline V gene, CDR1 is ENHRY and CDR2 is SYGVKD. CDR3 sequence: CAISEAGQGELQPQHF. The DNA for the CDR3 is TGTGCCATCAGTGAGGCGGGACAGGGGGAACTCCAGCCCCAGCATTTT.

A single count supports this clone. The chain joins TRBV7-9 to TRBJ2-7; 12 bases fit TRBD1. This CDR3 comprises 15 residues. V lost 4 bases, J lost 7 bases, and 8 bases stayed unmatched. CDR1 is SEHNR and CDR2 is FQNEAQ in the germline V gene (reference sequence). The CDR3 DNA is TGTGCCAGCAGCTCACTCGGGACAGGGGGCAATGAGCAGTACTTC. Its protein is CASSSLGTGGNEQYF.

This chain uses TRBV5-8 with TRBJ2-7; TRBD1 agrees at 7 bases. Trimming took 3 bases from V and 1 from J; bases not matched to a gene: 7. Looked up from germline, CDR1 is SGHTS and CDR2 is YDEGEE. The CDR3 is 15 residues long. The CDR3 protein is CASSSTGTASYEQYF. The CDR3 coding sequence is TGTGCCAGCAGCTCCACCGGGACAGCTTCCTACGAGCAGTACTTC. Full variable domain (rest looked up from reference TRBV5-8 and TRBJ2-7): EAGVTQSPTHLIKTRGQQATLRCSPISGHTSVYWYQQALGLGLQFLLWYDEGEERNRGNFPPRFSGRQFPNYSSELNVNALELEDSALYLCASSSTGTASYEQYFGPGTRLTVT.

The chain has TRBV30 and TRBJ2-1; 7 positions match TRBD2. CDR1 and CDR2 from the germline V gene are GTSNPN and SVGIG (reference sequence). The CDR3 covers 15 residues. J gave up 7 bases and V 2 bases, and 11 bases lay outside the gene matches. The DNA of the CDR3 is TGTGCCTGGAGTCAGGGAGGGGTCTTGTCGAATGAGCAGTTCTTC. Residues: CAWSQGGVLSNEQFF. Drawing the rest from reference TRBV30 and TRBJ2-1, the complete variable domain is SQTIHQWPATLVQPVGSPLSLECTVEGTSNPNLYWYRQAAGRGLQLLFYSVGIGQISSEVPQNLSASRPQDRQFILSSKKLLLSDSGFYLCAWSQGGVLSNEQFFGPGTRLTVL.

CDR3 DNA: TGTGCCATCAGTGACCCGACTAGCGGGGGGGAGACCCAGTACTTC. Translating it yields CAISDPTSGGETQYF. The chain employs TRBV10-3 and TRBJ2-5; 13 bases agree with TRBD2. V shed 3 bases, J shed 5 bases, and the junction held 3 bases outside the gene matches. Germline CDR1 reads ENHRY; CDR2 reads SYGVKD. The CDR3 loop spans 15 amino acids.

V and J are TRBV19 and TRBJ2-2; no definite D call. V lost 5 bases, J lost 3 bases, and 10 bases lay in between. Germline CDR1 and CDR2: LNHDA and SQIVND (reference sequence). The CDR3 totals 14 residues. CDR3 coding DNA: TGTGCCAGTAGTCCGTATCAGGACACCGGGGAGCTGTTTTTT. Encoded protein: CASSPYQDTGELFF.

V is TRBV18 and J is TRBJ1-1, with 7 bases aligning to TRBD1. J lost 1 base, V lost 2 bases, and 4 bases had no gene match. Looked up from germline, CDR1 is KGHSH and CDR2 is LQKENI. CDR3 size: 15 residues. DNA for the CDR3: TGTGCCAGCTCACCAACAGGGGACCCGAACACTGAAGCTTTCTTT. Translating it yields CASSPTGDPNTEAFF.

The rearrangement uses TRBV29-1 and TRBJ2-1; 8 bases are a match to TRBD2. The V segment lost 7 bases and the J segment 0 bases; nucleotides outside the gene matches: 11. The CDR3 length is 16 residues. Germline V gene sequence: CDR1 SQVTM, CDR2 ANQGSEA. In nucleotides, the CDR3 is TGCAGCGCCGCCCCGGGGCGGGGGGCCTCCTACAATGAGCAGTTCTTC. It specifies CSAAPGRGASYNEQFF.

The chain uses TRBV7-8 and TRBJ2-5, with D perhaps assigned TRBD1 or TRBD2 (6 bases each). CDR1 is SGHVS and CDR2 is FQNEAQ in the germline V gene. The CDR3 covers 15 residues. Trimming took off 1 base at V and 2 bases at J, with 11 bases between the two ends. CDR3 sequence (DNA): TGTGCCAGCAGCTTAGGCGGGACACTGCAAGAGACCCAGTACTTC. Translation: CASSLGGTLQETQYF.

The V call is TRBV30, the J call TRBJ1-2; D might be TRBD1 (6 bases). The germline V and J ends were trimmed by 4 bases and 6 bases, with 18 bases remaining between them. This CDR3 spans 14 amino acids. The germline V gene encodes CDR1 GTSNPN and CDR2 SVGIG (reference sequence). Written as DNA, the CDR3 is TGTGCCTGGACGGGAGGCAGGGGATATCATGGCTACACCTTC. Its protein product is CAWTGGRGYHGYTF.

The chain combines TRBV7-6 with TRBJ1-3, with D hard to call. The germline CDR1 and CDR2 sequences are SGHVS and FNYEAQ. This CDR3 spans 16 amino acids. V lost 4 bases and J 2 bases, leaving 15 bases between the germline ends. CDR3 region: CASSSVRLGTGNTIYF. CDR3 in DNA: TGTGCCAGCAGCTCCGTCCGACTAGGCACTGGAAACACCATATATTTT.

V is TRBV20-1 and J is TRBJ1-2, with TRBD1 matching over 7 bases. Trimming took 7 bases from V and 3 from J; bases not matched to a gene: 2. The CDR3 has 11 amino acids. Germline V CDR1 and CDR2: DFQATT, SNEGSKA (reference sequence). CDR3 region: CSVGTDYGYTF. DNA of the CDR3: TGCAGTGTAGGGACAGACTATGGCTACACCTTC.